This TCR beta chain was identified in a study of beta chain features in type 1 diabetes. This clone was observed a handful of times. Its antigen is not known. V lost 4 bases to trimming and J lost 4 bases; unmatched junction nucleotides: 4. The CDR3 loop spans 12 amino acids. The germline V gene encodes CDR1 SQVTM and CDR2 ANQGSEA. Findings and caveats of the study: Any HLA effect on TCRB rearrangement was left unresolved by small sub-analyses. VDJ junctions sequenced from type 1 diabetes patients showed fewer insertions and more deletions. Moderate yet significant TCRB CDR3 shortening was seen in Type 1 diabetes patients in all four CD4+ subsets. Sequencing from cDNA could over-represent high-TCR-expressing cells.

Every donor provided one heparinised blood draw, which averaged about 110 mL. The entirety of the isolated RNA underwent reverse transcription, so expressed TCRB transcripts were sequenced. TCRdb's table, derived via immunoSEQ multiplex PCR, lists solely in-frame clones and lacks some. The table includes under 150,000 clones, 7% to 10% detected once. The V gene is TRBV29-1, the J gene TRBJ2-7, with TRBD1 identical over 7 bases. The sequencing input was central memory CD4+ T cells from blood. The sequence was collected from a man aged 30-40 years with type 1 diabetes. The CDR3 is CSVAGQMYEQYF. The CDR3 DNA reads TGCAGCGTTGCGGGACAGATGTACGAGCAGTACTTC.